What follows are 7 T cell receptor beta chains derived from one specimen sequenced in a study of regulatory T cells in long-lasting Graves disease. Arm-PCR of CDR3 regions and iRepertoire HTBI primers were used to build TCR beta libraries. One entry per CDR3 protein results from TCRdb running MiXCR on the multiplex PCR reads. The sample shows 350,000 to 450,000 distinct CDR3 sequences, about 20% of them seen only once. Time point of the sample: persistent/refractory GD, antithyroid drugs over 5 years with positive TRAb. The TCR library was made from RNA extracted from PBMCs. Sample: peripheral blood mononuclear cells (PBMCs), taken when the disease was refractory, from a patient treated with antithyroid drugs. The receptors were gathered from a female donor with Graves disease.

This clonotype was counted many times. This sequence joins TRBV28 and TRBJ2-5, with D tentatively TRBD2 (7 bases). CDR3 size: 15 residues. Germline-derived CDR1 and CDR2 are MDHEN and SYDVKM. With 5 bases removed from V and 4 bases from J, the gap between germline ends came to 17 bases. This CDR3 reads CASSTVGGLGETQYF. The CDR3 nucleotides are TGTGCCAGCAGTACGGTCGGGGGGCTGGGAGAGACCCAGTACTTC.

The chain couples TRBV4-2 to TRBJ1-3; D is ambiguous. Between the trimmed V and J ends, which lost 0 bases and 2 bases, there was a span of 8 bases. The CDR3 covers 15 residues. Germline-derived CDR1 and CDR2 are LGHNA and YNFKEQ. The CDR3 DNA sequence: TGTGCCAGCAGCCAAGAATTGAGGGCTGGAAACACCATATATTTT. Residues: CASSQELRAGNTIYF.

This clonotype was observed a few times. The V call is TRBV28, the J call TRBJ2-7; TRBD2 matches at 8 bases. Germline loops: CDR1 MDHEN, CDR2 SYDVKM. Unmatched junction bases numbered 9, after V lost 2 bases and J lost 6 bases. The CDR3 totals 15 residues. The CDR3: CASSLRGGILAEQYF. In DNA form, the CDR3 reads TGTGCCAGCAGTTTACGGGGGGGAATCCTTGCCGAGCAGTACTTC.

This chain's CDR3 is CASSQESRDQPQHF. In DNA, the CDR3 is TGTGCCAGCAGCCAAGAAAGTAGGGATCAGCCCCAGCATTTT. This chain links TRBV3-1 with TRBJ1-5; no clear D. The germline gives CDR1 LGHDT, CDR2 YNNKEL (reference sequence). Trimming shortened V by 0 bases and J by 5 bases, and 8 bases separated the two germline ends. The CDR3 is 14 residues long.

At least ten counts were recorded for this clonotype. The V and J genes are TRBV2 and TRBJ2-6; D remains unclear. This CDR3 contains 11 residues. Trimming took off 4 bases at V and 7 bases at J, with 2 bases between the two ends. The germline CDR1 and CDR2 sequences are SNHLY and FYNNEI. CDR3 loop: CASSGANVLTF. CDR3 DNA: TGTGCCAGCAGTGGAGCCAACGTCCTGACTTTC.

CDR3 DNA sequence: TGTGCCAGCAGTTCCTCTCTTTGGGATACGCAGTATTTT. Translation: CASSSSLWDTQYF. The chain uses TRBV27 and TRBJ2-3; no clear D. Germline V gene lookup returns CDR1 MNHEY and CDR2 SMNVEV (reference sequence). V lost 4 bases and J lost 6, with 11 bases in between. CDR3 size: 13 residues.

This clonotype was seen many times. The J gene is TRBJ1-2, the V gene TRBV20-1; D is ambiguous. V lost 3 bases, J lost 4 bases, and 9 bases lay in between. The CDR3 loop spans 12 amino acids. In germline, CDR1 is DFQATT, CDR2 SNEGSKA (reference sequence). Here the CDR3 reads CSASTEGYGYTF. The CDR3 nucleotides read TGCAGTGCTAGTACCGAGGGCTATGGCTACACCTTC.